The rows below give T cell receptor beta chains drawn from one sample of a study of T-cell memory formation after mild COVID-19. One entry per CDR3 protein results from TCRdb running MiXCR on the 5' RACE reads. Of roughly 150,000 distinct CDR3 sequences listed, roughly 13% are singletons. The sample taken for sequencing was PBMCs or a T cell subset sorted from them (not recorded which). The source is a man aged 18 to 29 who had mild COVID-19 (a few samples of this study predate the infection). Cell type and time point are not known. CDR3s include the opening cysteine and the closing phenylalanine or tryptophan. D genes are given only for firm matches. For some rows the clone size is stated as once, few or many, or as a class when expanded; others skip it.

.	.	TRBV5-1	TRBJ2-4	TGCGCCAGCAGCGCCGACCCGAGTGGCCAAAACATTCAGTACTTC	CASSADPSGQNIQYF
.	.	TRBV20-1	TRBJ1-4	TGCAGTGCTACGGAGGGGTTGACTAATGAAAAACTGTTTTTT	CSATEGLTNEKLFF
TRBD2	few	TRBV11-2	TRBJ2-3	TGTGCCAGCAGCTTACTCCTTATAGCGGGGGGGAGCACAGATACGCAGTATTTT	CASSLLLIAGGSTDTQYF
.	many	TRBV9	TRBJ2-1	TGTGCCAGCAGCGTAGGGCTGGGCAATGAGCAGTTCTTC	CASSVGLGNEQFF
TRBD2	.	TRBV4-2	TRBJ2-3	TGTGCCAGCAGCCAAGGCCCTGGGACTAGCGCCACAGATACGCAGTATTTT	CASSQGPGTSATDTQYF
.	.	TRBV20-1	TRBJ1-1	TGCAGTGCTAGAGATAGGGTCAGGGGGAACACTGAAGCTTTCTTT	CSARDRVRGNTEAFF
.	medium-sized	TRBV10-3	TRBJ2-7	TGTGCCATCAGTGACCCGGGACTTCCTAACTACGAGCAGTACTTC	CAISDPGLPNYEQYF
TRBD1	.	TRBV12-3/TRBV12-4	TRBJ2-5	TGTGCCAGCAACCGTGACAGGGCGCGAGAGACCCAGTACTTC	CASNRDRARETQYF
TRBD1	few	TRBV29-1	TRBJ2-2	TGCAGCGTTGGGGCAAGAGGACAGGGCAGCACCGGGGAGCTGTTTTTT	CSVGARGQGSTGELFF
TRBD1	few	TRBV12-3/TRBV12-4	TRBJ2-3	TGTGCCAGCAGTTTAAGACAGGGGTACACAGATACGCAGTATTTT	CASSLRQGYTDTQYF
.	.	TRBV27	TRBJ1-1	TGTGCCAGCATGAGGGGGACCATGAACACTGAAGCTTTCTTT	CASMRGTMNTEAFF
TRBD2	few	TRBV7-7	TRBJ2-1	TGTGCTACCTCCCCCGGGGAGGGATACAATGAGCAGTTCTTC	CATSPGEGYNEQFF
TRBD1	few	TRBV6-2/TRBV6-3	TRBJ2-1	TGTGCCAGCAGAATCGCAGGGGGCGGCTACAATGAGCAGTTCTTC	CASRIAGGGYNEQFF
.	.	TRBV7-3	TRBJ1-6	TGTGCCAGCAGCCCATCCGGGGTTGCCAAGGGCTCACCCCTCCACTTT	CASSPSGVAKGSPLHF
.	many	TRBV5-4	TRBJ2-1	TGTGCCAGCAGCCTCCGGGACTTCTGGAATGAGCAGTTCTTC	CASSLRDFWNEQFF
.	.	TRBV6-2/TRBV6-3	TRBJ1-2	TGTGCCAGCAGTTTCGGACAGTTCTATGGCTACACCTTC	CASSFGQFYGYTF
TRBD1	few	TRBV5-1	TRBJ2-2	TGCGCCAGCAGCCGAGGGACAGGGGACACCGGGGAGCTGTTTTTT	CASSRGTGDTGELFF
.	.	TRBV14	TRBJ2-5	TGTGCCAGCAGCCAAGATCGCGGAGCCCCGCGGGAGACCCAGTACTTC	CASSQDRGAPRETQYF
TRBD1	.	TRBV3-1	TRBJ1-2	TGTGCCAGCAGCCAAGCGAAACAGGGGTCGTATGGCTACACCTTC	CASSQAKQGSYGYTF
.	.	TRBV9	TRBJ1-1	TGTGCCAGCAGCGATTCCCCGGTGAACACTGAAGCTTTCTTT	CASSDSPVNTEAFF
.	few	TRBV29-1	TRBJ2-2	TGCGGTACGAAGGGGGTAGGGACGACCGGGGAGCTGTTTTTT	CGTKGVGTTGELFF
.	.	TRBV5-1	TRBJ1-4	TGCGCCAGCAGCTTGGATCGGCAGCTCACTAATGAAAAACTGTTTTTT	CASSLDRQLTNEKLFF
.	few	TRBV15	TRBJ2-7	TGTGCCACCAGCCCAACGGGGGCCGTAGTGGTGTTCGACGAGCAGTACTTC	CATSPTGAVVVFDEQYF
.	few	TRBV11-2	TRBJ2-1	TGTGCCAGCAGTCCACCAAGGGAACGGACCTACAATGAGCAGTTCTTC	CASSPPRERTYNEQFF
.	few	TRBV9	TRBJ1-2	TGTGCCAGCAGCGTAGAGGGGAGCGGTGGCTACACCTTC	CASSVEGSGGYTF
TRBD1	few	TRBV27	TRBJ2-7	TGTGCCAGCAGTCCATACAGGGGGCTCCCTAACGAGCAGTACTTC	CASSPYRGLPNEQYF
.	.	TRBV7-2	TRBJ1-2	TGTGCCAGCAGTCGAAATCAGGGGTCGTCTGGCTACACCTTC	CASSRNQGSSGYTF
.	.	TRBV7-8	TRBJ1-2	TGTGCCAGCAGCTTATTCTCCGGGACATCCTATGGCTACACCTTC	CASSLFSGTSYGYTF
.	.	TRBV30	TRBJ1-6	TGTGCCTGGAGCCTAAGGAATTCACCCCTCCACTTT	CAWSLRNSPLHF
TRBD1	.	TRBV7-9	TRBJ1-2	TGTGCCAGCAGCTTGACAGGGGAAGATGGCTACACCTTC	CASSLTGEDGYTF
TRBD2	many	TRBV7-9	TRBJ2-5	TGTGCCAGCAGCGCGGGGCTGCGGGGGGGAGAGACCCAGTACTTC	CASSAGLRGGETQYF
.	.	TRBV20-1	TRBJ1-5	TGCAGTGCTACCGCCCTGGACAGCCTCAATCAGCCCCAGCATTTT	CSATALDSLNQPQHF
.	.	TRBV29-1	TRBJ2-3	TGCAGCGTTGAGGTCCGCGAGTTAAGGCGCCAGCAGGTCACAGATACGCAGTATTTT	CSVEVRELRRQQVTDTQYF
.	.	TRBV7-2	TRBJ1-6	TGTGCCAGCAGGTCTAACAGGTTTTCACCCCTCCACTTT	CASRSNRFSPLHF
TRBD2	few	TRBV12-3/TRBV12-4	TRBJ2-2	TGTGCCAGCAGTTTTCCCAGCGGGGGTACCGGGGAGCTGTTTTTT	CASSFPSGGTGELFF
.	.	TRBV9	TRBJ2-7	TGTGCCAGCAGCGCACTCTCCAAGGGATACGAGCAGTACTTC	CASSALSKGYEQYF
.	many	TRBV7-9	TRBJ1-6	TGTGCCAGCAGCTTGGGACACTATAATTCACCCCTCCACTTT	CASSLGHYNSPLHF
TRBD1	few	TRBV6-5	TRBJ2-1	TGTGCCAGCAGCCCGGACAGGGTCAATGAGCAGTTCTTC	CASSPDRVNEQFF
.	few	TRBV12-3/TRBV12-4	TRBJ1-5	TGTGCCAGCAGCCCCGGACGGTTCAATGGGAAGCCCCAGCATTTT	CASSPGRFNGKPQHF
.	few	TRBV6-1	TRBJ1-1	TGTGCCACACCCACGGGGGGGCCGAGCACTGAAGCTTTCTTT	CATPTGGPSTEAFF
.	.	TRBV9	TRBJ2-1	TGTGCCAGCAGCGTGAGTACGACTAGTCTCGATGAGCAGTTCTTC	CASSVSTTSLDEQFF
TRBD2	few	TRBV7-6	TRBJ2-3	TGTGCCAGCAGCTTAATGGCGGGGGGCACCACAGATACGCAGTATTTT	CASSLMAGGTTDTQYF
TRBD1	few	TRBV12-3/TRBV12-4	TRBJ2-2	TGTGCCAGCAGTTTACGACAGGGGGGATCCGGGGAGCTGTTTTTT	CASSLRQGGSGELFF
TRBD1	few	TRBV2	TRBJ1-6	TGTGCCAGCAGGGGACAGGGGGCCACGGATTCACCCCTCCACTTT	CASRGQGATDSPLHF
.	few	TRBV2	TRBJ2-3	TGTGCCAGCAGTGAAGTCGCCTCCACAGATACGCAGTATTTT	CASSEVASTDTQYF
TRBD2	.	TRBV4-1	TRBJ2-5	TGCGCCAGCAGCTACGGACTAGCGGGGGGCCGATCCCAAGAGACCCAGTACTTC	CASSYGLAGGRSQETQYF
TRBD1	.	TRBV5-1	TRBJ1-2	TGCGCCAGCAGTCGAGACAGGGGGCTTAATGGCTACACCTTC	CASSRDRGLNGYTF